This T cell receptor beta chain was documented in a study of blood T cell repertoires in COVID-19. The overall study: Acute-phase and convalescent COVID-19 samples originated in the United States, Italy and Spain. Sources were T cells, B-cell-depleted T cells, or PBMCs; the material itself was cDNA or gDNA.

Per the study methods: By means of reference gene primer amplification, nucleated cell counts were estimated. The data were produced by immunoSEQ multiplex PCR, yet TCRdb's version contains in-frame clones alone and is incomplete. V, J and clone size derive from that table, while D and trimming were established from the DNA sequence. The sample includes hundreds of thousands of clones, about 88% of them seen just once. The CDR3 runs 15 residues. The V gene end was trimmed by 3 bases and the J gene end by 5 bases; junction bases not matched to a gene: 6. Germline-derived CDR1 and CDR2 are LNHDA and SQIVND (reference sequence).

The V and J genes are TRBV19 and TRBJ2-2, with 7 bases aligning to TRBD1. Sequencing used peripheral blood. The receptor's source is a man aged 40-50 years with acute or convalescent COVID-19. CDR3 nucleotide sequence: TGTGCCAGTAGTATGAGTACAGGGGTAACCGGGGAGCTGTTTTTT. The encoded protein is CASSMSTGVTGELFF.